Below, 19 T cell receptor beta chains from the same sample are listed, as sequenced in a study of blood T cells in healthy people across ages. With a J-beta primer mix and a sample-barcoded 5' primer, a second PCR ran about 7 to 12 cycles. From the 5' RACE reads, TCRdb called clonotypes with MiXCR, one entry per CDR3 protein. The sample records about 800,000 distinct CDR3 sequences, about three fifths being singletons. The sequencing input was blood. The receptors here all came from a man aged 25-45 years in good health.

This clonotype was picked up a small number of times. This rearrangement joins TRBV6-6 to TRBJ2-2; no firm D call. Trimming stripped 2 bases from V and 4 bases from J, with 8 bases between. The CDR3 totals 14 residues. CDR1 and CDR2 from the germline V gene are MNHNY and SVGAGI (reference sequence). The CDR3 nucleotides read TGTGCCAGCAGTTACGCCCAGGTCACCGGGGAGCTGTTTTTT. Translated, it gives CASSYAQVTGELFF.

The chain combines TRBV5-6 with TRBJ2-6; TRBD1 might be the D (6 bases). The CDR3 runs to 18 residues. Germline V gene lookup returns CDR1 SGHDT and CDR2 YYEEEE. V lost 3 bases to trimming and J lost 5 bases, with 21 bases between them. The CDR3 spells CASSSADHPGVRANVLTF. CDR3 nucleotide sequence: TGTGCCAGCAGCTCCGCAGATCACCCAGGGGTTCGGGCCAACGTCCTGACTTTC.

The gene calls are TRBV27 and TRBJ2-1; D gene unclear. The CDR3 runs 13 residues. The V gene's germline CDR1 is MNHEY and CDR2 SMNVEV (reference sequence). Trimming stripped 5 bases from V and 7 bases from J, with 12 bases between. The CDR3 bases are TGTGCCAGCAGTGTGCGACCCGCTAATGAGCAGTTCTTC. Residues: CASSVRPANEQFF.

The chain recombines TRBV25-1 with TRBJ1-1; perhaps TRBD1 as D (5 bases). This CDR3 has 14 residues. Germline CDR1 is MGHDK and CDR2 is SYGVNS. The V gene lost 10 bases and the J gene lost 1 base, with 16 bases spanning the gap. The CDR3 DNA reads as TGTGCCACCCCCGTAGGGGCCCGGAACACTGAAGCTTTCTTT. Its protein is CATPVGARNTEAFF.

Only a few counts were recorded for this clonotype. V usage is TRBV30 and J usage is TRBJ1-2, with a possible D match to TRBD1 (5 bases). Germline CDR1 is GTSNPN and CDR2 is SVGIG (reference sequence). V was trimmed by 4 bases and J by 7 bases, leaving 22 bases between them. The CDR3 is 15 amino acids. The CDR3 region has the DNA TGTGCCTGGACAGGGAGCCGGGGCGGCCTGGGTGGCTACACCTTC. This codes for CAWTGSRGGLGGYTF.

The chain links TRBV18 to TRBJ2-5; D remains unclear. Trimming cost V 2 bases and J 2 bases, with 9 bases left between them. The germline CDR1 and CDR2 sequences are KGHSH and LQKENI. The CDR3 totals 14 residues. The CDR3 is CASSPGQTQETQYF. In DNA, the CDR3 is TGTGCCAGCTCACCAGGGCAGACGCAAGAGACCCAGTACTTC.

This clonotype has a single count. J is TRBJ2-1 and V is TRBV25-1; D is undetermined. CDR1 and CDR2 (germline): MGHDK, SYGVNS. The CDR3 extends over 14 amino acids. Deletions cut 7 bases from V and 0 bases from J, with 10 bases between. The CDR3 region is CASNGPSSYNEQFF. The DNA of the CDR3 is TGTGCCAGCAATGGGCCAAGCTCCTACAATGAGCAGTTCTTC. Full variable domain (outside the CDR3, taken from reference TRBV25-1 and TRBJ2-1): EADIYQTPRYLVIGTGKKITLECSQTMGHDKMYWYQQDPGMELHLIHYSYGVNSTEKGDLSSESTVSRIRTEHFPLTLESARPSHTSQYLCASNGPSSYNEQFFGPGTRLTVL.

The rearrangement links TRBV29-1 to TRBJ2-5; 7 nucleotides agree with TRBD1. The CDR3 is 13 residues long. With V trimmed by 3 bases and J by 1 base, 2 bases remained unmatched. Germline values: CDR1 SQVTM, CDR2 ANQGSEA. The CDR3 DNA is TGCAGCGTTGATTGGGACAGCCAAGAGACCCAGTACTTC. It yields the protein CSVDWDSQETQYF.

The chain combines TRBV12-3 or TRBV12-4 with TRBJ2-3, with D maybe TRBD1 (6 bases). The CDR3 length is 17 residues. Deletions cut 2 bases from V and 3 bases from J, with 18 bases between. DNA of the CDR3: TGTGCCAGCAGTTTATGGGGACACGTTCGCGGGACAGATACGCAGTATTTT. Translated: CASSLWGHVRGTDTQYF.

This clonotype appeared a few times. The chain recombines TRBV20-1 with TRBJ2-1; 15 bases fit TRBD2. CDR1 is DFQATT, CDR2 SNEGSKA, per germline (reference sequence). The CDR3 covers 17 residues. Unmatched junction bases numbered 11, after V lost 4 bases and J lost 7 bases. CDR3 in amino acids: CSANGLAGGGLGNEQFF. DNA for the CDR3: TGCAGTGCTAACGGACTAGCGGGGGGGGGTTTAGGGAATGAGCAGTTCTTC.

The rearrangement uses TRBV5-6 and TRBJ1-4; D not resolved. Germline CDR1 SGHDT, CDR2 YYEEEE. Trimming cost V 2 bases and J 2 bases, with 13 bases left between them. There are 16 residues in the CDR3. CDR3 nucleotides: TGTGCCAGCAGCTTACGACTGCTAGGGACTAATGAAAAACTGTTTTTT. It is translated as CASSLRLLGTNEKLFF.

This chain links TRBV6-5 with TRBJ2-1; TRBD2 matches at 11 bases. Germline V gene sequence: CDR1 MNHEY, CDR2 SVGAGI. The junction had 1 base not matched to a gene; V was cut back by 2 bases and J by 4 bases. This CDR3 has 15 amino acids. CDR3: CASSYTSGSYNEQFF. CDR3 sequence (DNA): TGTGCCAGCAGTTACACTAGCGGGAGTTACAATGAGCAGTTCTTC.

This clonotype came up a few times. The chain links TRBV5-1 to TRBJ2-3; 7 nucleotides line up with TRBD2. This CDR3 contains 17 residues. V was clipped by 0 bases and J by 0 bases; unmatched bases: 7. Looked up from germline, CDR1 is SGHRS and CDR2 is YFSETQ. Here the CDR3 reads CASSLERGRTSTDTQYF. As DNA, the CDR3 is TGCGCCAGCAGCTTGGAGCGGGGTCGGACTAGCACAGATACGCAGTATTTT. Combining the CDR3 with reference TRBV5-1 and TRBJ2-3 gives the whole variable domain KAGVTQTPRYLIKTRGQQVTLSCSPISGHRSVSWYQQTPGQGLQFLFEYFSETQRNKGNFPGRFSGRQFSNSRSEMNVSTLELGDSALYLCASSLERGRTSTDTQYFGPGTRLTVL.

CDR3 bases: TGTGCCAGTAGTCGACAGGTGAACACTGAAGCTTTCTTT. It specifies CASSRQVNTEAFF. The chain joins TRBV19 to TRBJ1-1, with D perhaps matching TRBD1 (6 bases). The CDR3 totals 13 residues. Germline lookup yields CDR1 LNHDA and CDR2 SQIVND (reference sequence). Trimming took 5 bases from V and 0 from J, leaving 7 bases between them.

This clonotype has just one count. This chain joins TRBV7-2 and TRBJ2-5, with D perhaps matching TRBD2 (6 bases). CDR1 and CDR2 from the germline V gene are SGHTA and FQGNSA. The CDR3 is 16 residues long. V lost 4 bases and J lost 1, with 16 bases in between. The CDR3 here is CASSSSAGTTQETQYF. CDR3 bases: TGTGCCAGCAGCTCCTCCGCGGGGACGACCCAAGAGACCCAGTACTTC.

This clonotype was seen a single time. Its ends do not fully match the called genes, so a read error is possible. The chain combines TRBV6-6 with TRBJ2-1; D gene uncertain. This CDR3 has 12 residues. Germline V CDR1 and CDR2: MNHNY, SVGAGI (reference sequence). The CDR3 reads CAGSPLLNEQFF. In nucleotides, the CDR3 is TGTGCCGGCAGCCCCCTGCTCAATGAGCAGTTCTTC.

The chain combines TRBV5-1 with TRBJ1-1, with TRBD1 matching over 8 bases. CDR3 length: 14 amino acids. The V gene's germline CDR1 is SGHRS and CDR2 YFSETQ. With 4 bases clipped from V and 4 bases from J, the junction kept 6 bases outside the gene matches. CDR3 DNA sequence: TGCGCCAGCAGCGCAGGACAGGGTAGCACTGAAGCTTTCTTT. Residues: CASSAGQGSTEAFF.

The chain is built from TRBV18 and TRBJ1-4; D may be TRBD1 (5 bases). The length of the CDR3 is 14 residues. In germline, CDR1 is KGHSH, CDR2 LQKENI. V lost 5 bases and J 8 bases, leaving 15 bases between the germline ends. The CDR3 sequence: CASSGTVLEEKLFF. CDR3 nucleotides: TGTGCCAGCTCAGGGACGGTCTTAGAGGAAAAACTGTTTTTT. The variable domain in full, completed from reference TRBV18 and TRBJ1-4, reads NAGVMQNPRHLVRRRGQEARLRCSPMKGHSHVYWYRQLPEEGLKFMVYLQKENIIDESGMPKERFSAEFPKEGPSILRIQQVVRGDSAAYFCASSGTVLEEKLFFGSGTQLSVL.

The rearrangement links TRBV5-1 to TRBJ2-1; D unclear. Trimming took 4 bases from V and 8 from J, leaving 10 bases between them. Germline values: CDR1 SGHRS, CDR2 YFSETQ. The CDR3 has 12 amino acids. CDR3 DNA: TGCGCCAGCAGCCTAAGCCTGTATGAGCAGTTCTTC. This encodes CASSLSLYEQFF.